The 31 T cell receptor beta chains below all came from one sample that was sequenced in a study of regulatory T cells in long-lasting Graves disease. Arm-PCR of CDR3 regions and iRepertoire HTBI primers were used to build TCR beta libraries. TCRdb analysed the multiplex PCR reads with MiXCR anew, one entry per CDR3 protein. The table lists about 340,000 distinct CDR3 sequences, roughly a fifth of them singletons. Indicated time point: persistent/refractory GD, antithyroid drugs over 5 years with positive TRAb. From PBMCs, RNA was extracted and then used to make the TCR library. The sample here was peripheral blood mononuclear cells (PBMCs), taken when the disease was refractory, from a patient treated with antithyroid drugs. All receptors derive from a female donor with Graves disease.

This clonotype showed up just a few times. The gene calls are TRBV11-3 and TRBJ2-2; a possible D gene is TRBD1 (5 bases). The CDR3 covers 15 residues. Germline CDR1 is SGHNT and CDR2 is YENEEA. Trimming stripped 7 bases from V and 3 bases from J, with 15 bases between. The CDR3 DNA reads TGTGCCAGCACCCGCGAAGGGGCCGACACCGGGGAGCTGTTTTTT. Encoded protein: CASTREGADTGELFF.

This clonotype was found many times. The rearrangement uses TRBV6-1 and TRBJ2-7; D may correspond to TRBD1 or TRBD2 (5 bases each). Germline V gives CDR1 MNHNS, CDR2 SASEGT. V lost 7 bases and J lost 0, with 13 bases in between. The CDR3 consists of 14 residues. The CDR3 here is CASITGTVSYEQYF. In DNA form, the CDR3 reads TGTGCCAGCATTACCGGGACGGTCTCCTACGAGCAGTACTTC.

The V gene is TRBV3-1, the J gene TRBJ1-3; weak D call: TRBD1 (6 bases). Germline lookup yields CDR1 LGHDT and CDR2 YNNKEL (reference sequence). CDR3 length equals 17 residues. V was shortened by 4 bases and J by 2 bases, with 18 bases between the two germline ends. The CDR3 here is CASSPRAAGQTGNTIYF. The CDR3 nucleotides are TGTGCCAGCAGCCCCAGAGCTGCAGGACAGACTGGAAACACCATATATTTT.

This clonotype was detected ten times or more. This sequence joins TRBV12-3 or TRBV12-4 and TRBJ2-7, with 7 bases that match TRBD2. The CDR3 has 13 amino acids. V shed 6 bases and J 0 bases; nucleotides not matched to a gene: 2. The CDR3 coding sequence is TGTGCCAGCAGACGGACTAGCTCCTACGAGCAGTACTTC. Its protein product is CASRRTSSYEQYF.

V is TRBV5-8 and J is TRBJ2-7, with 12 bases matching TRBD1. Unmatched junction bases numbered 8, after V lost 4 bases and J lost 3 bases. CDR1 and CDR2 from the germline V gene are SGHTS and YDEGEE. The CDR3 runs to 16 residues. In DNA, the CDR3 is TGTGCCAGCAGCGAGGGACAGGGGGCGCGGGTCTACGAGCAGTACTTC. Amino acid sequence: CASSEGQGARVYEQYF.

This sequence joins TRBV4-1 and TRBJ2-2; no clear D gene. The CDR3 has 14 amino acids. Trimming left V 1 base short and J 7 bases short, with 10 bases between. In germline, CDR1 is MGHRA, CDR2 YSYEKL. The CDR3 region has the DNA TGCGCCAGCAGCCAAGTAGGCGGCTACGGGGAGCTGTTTTTT. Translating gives CASSQVGGYGELFF.

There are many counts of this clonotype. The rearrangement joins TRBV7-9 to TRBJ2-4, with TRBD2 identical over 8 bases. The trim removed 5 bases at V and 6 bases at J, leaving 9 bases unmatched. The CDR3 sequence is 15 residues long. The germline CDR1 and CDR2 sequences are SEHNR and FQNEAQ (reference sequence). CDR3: CASSPGGVHRNIQYF. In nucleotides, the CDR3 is TGTGCCAGCAGCCCCGGGGGGGTTCATAGAAACATTCAGTACTTC.

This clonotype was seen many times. The CDR3 coding sequence is TGTGCCAGCAGAACGACAGGGCAAAATGAAAAACTGTTTTTT. This sequence encodes CASRTTGQNEKLFF. This rearrangement joins TRBV12-3 or TRBV12-4 to TRBJ1-4, with 7 bases that match TRBD1. The CDR3 is 14 residues long. V was pared by 6 bases and J by 5 bases, with 6 bases of the junction left unmatched.

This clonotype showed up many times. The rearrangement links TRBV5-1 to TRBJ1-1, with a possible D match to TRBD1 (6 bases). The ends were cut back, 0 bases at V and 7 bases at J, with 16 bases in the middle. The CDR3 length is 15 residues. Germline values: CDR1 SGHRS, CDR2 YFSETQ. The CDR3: CASSLGTAAYLEAFF. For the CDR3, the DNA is TGCGCCAGCAGCTTGGGGACAGCTGCTTACCTTGAAGCTTTCTTT.

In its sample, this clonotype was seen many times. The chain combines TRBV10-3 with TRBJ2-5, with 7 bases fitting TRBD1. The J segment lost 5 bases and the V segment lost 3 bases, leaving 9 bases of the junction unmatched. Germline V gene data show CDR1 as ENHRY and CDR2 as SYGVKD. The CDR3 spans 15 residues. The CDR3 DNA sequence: TGTGCCATCAGTGATAAGCAGGGGGTCGGGGAGACCCAGTACTTC. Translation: CAISDKQGVGETQYF.

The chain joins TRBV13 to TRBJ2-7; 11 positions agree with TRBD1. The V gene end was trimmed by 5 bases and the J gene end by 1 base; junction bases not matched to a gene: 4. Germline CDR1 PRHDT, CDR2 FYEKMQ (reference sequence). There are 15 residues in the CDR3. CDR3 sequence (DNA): TGTGCCAGCAGCGCAGGACAGGGGGCGTCCTACGAGCAGTACTTC. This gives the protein CASSAGQGASYEQYF.

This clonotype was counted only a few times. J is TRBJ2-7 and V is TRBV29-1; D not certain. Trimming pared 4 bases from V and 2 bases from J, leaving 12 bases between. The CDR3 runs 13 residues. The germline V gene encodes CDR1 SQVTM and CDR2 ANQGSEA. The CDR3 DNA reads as TGCAGCGTTGGTTTAAACGGCCCCTACGAGCAGTACTTC. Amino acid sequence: CSVGLNGPYEQYF.

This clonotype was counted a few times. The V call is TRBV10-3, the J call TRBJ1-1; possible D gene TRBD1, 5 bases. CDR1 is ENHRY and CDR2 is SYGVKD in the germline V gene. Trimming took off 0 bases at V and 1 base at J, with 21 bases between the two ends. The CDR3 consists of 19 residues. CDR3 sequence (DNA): TGTGCCATCAGTGAGTCGACGTGGAGGGACGGTCGGTCGAACACTGAAGCTTTCTTT. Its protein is CAISESTWRDGRSNTEAFF.

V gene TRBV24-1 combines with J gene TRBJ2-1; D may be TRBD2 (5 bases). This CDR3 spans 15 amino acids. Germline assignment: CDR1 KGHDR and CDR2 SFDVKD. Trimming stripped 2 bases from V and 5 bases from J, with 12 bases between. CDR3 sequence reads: CATSDSSRLNNEQFF. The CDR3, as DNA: TGTGCCACCAGTGATTCTAGCCGTCTAAACAATGAGCAGTTCTTC.

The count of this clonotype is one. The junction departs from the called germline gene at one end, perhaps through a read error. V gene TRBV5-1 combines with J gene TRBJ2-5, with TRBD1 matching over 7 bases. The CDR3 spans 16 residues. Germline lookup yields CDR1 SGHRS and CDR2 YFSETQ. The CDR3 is CASSSRSPRGLETQYF. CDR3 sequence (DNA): TGTGCCAGCAGCTCCCGATCGCCTAGGGGGCTGGAGACCCAGTACTTC.

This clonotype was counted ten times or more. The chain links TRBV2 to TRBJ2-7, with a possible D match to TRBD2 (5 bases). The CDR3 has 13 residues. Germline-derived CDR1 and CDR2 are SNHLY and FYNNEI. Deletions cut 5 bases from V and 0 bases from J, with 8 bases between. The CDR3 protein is CASSRGSSYEQYF. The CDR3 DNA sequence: TGTGCCAGCAGTCGGGGTTCCTCCTACGAGCAGTACTTC.

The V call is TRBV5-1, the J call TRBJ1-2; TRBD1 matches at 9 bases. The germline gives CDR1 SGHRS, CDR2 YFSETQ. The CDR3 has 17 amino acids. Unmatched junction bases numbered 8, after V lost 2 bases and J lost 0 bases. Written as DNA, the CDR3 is TGCGCCAGCAGCTTTAGGGGACAGGGCCCAGCTAACTATGGCTACACCTTC. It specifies CASSFRGQGPANYGYTF.

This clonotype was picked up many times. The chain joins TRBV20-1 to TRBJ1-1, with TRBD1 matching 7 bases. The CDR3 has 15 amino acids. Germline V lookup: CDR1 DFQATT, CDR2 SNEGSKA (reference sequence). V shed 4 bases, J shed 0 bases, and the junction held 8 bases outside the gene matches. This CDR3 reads CSATRQGHLNTEAFF. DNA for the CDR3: TGCAGTGCTACCAGACAGGGCCATCTGAACACTGAAGCTTTCTTT.

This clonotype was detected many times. In nucleotides, the CDR3 is TGCAGTGCTAGAGCCCCTAGTAGGGACACTGAAGCTTTCTTT. Translated: CSARAPSRDTEAFF. The V and J genes are TRBV20-1 and TRBJ1-1, with D hard to call. The germline CDR1 and CDR2 sequences are DFQATT and SNEGSKA (reference sequence). This CDR3 has 14 amino acids. Trimming took 1 base from V and 3 from J, leaving 12 bases between them.

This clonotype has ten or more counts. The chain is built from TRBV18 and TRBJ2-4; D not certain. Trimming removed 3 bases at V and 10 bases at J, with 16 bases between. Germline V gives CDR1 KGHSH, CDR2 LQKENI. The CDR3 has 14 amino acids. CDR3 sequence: CASSPGQEIPIQYF. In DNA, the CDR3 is TGTGCCAGCTCACCGGGCCAGGAGATCCCAATTCAGTACTTC.

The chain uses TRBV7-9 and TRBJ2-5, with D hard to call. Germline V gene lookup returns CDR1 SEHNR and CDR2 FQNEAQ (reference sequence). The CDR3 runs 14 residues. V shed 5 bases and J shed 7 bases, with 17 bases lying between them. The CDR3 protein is CASSRSFEGPTQYF. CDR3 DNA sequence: TGTGCCAGCAGCCGCTCCTTCGAAGGGCCGACCCAGTACTTC.

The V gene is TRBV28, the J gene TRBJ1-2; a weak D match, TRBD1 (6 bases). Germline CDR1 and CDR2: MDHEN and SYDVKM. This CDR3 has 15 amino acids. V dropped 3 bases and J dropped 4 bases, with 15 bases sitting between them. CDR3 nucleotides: TGTGCCAGCAGTTTTTTTGGGGGCGAAGGCTATGGCTACACCTTC. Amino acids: CASSFFGGEGYGYTF.

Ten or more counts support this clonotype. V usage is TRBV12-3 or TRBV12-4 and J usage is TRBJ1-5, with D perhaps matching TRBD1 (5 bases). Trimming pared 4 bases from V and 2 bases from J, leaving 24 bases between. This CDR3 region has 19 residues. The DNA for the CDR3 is TGTGCCAGCAGTTCCTATGGGGGGAGGAAGGGTATTCGCAATCAGCCCCAGCATTTT. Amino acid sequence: CASSSYGGRKGIRNQPQHF.

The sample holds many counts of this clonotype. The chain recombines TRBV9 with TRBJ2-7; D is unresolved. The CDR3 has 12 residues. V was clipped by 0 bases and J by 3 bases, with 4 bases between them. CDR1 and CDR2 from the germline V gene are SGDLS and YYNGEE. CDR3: CASSVGDYEQYF. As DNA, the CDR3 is TGTGCCAGCAGCGTAGGGGACTACGAGCAGTACTTC.

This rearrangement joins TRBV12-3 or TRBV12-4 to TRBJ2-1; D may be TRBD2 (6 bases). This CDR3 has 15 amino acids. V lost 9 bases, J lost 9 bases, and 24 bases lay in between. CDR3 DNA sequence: TGTGCCAGTCACCCCGGGACTCTCAGAACCTCTGAGCAGTTCTTC. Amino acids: CASHPGTLRTSEQFF.

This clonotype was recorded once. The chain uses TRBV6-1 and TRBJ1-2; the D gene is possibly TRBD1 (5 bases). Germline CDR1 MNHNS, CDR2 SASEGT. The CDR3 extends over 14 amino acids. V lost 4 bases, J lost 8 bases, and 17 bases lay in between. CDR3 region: CASSVQGTERGYTF. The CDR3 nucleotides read TGTGCCAGCAGTGTCCAGGGCACCGAGCGGGGCTACACCTTC.

CDR3 sequence: CASSVNSQPQHF. The CDR3 nucleotides are TGTGCCAGTAGTGTTAACAGCCAGCCCCAGCATTTT. The J gene is TRBJ1-5, the V gene TRBV19; D gene uncertain. Germline V gives CDR1 LNHDA, CDR2 SQIVND (reference sequence). The CDR3 spans 12 residues. V lost 5 bases, J lost 7 bases, and 9 bases lay in between. The full variable domain, in which reference TRBV19 and TRBJ1-5 provide the parts outside the CDR3, is DGGITQSPKYLFRKEGQNVTLSCEQNLNHDAMYWYRQDPGQGLRLIYYSQIVNDFQKGDIAEGYSVSREKKESFPLTVTSAQKNPTAFYLCASSVNSQPQHFGDGTRLSIL.

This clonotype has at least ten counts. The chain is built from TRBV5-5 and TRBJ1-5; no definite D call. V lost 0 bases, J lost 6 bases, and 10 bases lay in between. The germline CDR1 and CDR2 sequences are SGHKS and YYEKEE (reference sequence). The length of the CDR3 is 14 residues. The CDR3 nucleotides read TGTGCCAGCAGCTTGGTAGGTGTAGTTCAGCCCCAGCATTTT. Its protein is CASSLVGVVQPQHF.

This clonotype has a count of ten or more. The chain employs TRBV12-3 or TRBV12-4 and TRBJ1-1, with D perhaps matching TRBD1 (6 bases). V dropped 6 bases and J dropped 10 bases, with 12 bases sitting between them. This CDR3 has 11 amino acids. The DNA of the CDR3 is TGTGCCAGCAGCTCAGGGGCGGGAGCTTTCTTT. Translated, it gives CASSSGAGAFF.

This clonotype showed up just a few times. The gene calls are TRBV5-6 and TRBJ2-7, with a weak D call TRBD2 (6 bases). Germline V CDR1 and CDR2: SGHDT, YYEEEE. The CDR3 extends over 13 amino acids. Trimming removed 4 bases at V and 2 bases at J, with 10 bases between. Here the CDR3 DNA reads TGTGCCAGCAGCGCGGGACTGACCTACGAGCAGTACTTC. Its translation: CASSAGLTYEQYF.

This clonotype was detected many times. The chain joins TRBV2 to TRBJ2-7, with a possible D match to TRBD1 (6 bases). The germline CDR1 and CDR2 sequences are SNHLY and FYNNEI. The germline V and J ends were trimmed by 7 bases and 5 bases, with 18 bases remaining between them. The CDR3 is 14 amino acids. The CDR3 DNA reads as TGTGCCAGCATCCCGGTACAGGGTGAGAACGAGCAGTACTTC. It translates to CASIPVQGENEQYF.